Listed below are T cell receptor beta chains from one sample, sequenced in a study of blood T cell repertoires in COVID-19. Using immunoSEQ multiplex PCR, the repertoire was profiled, and TCRdb retains in-frame clones only, with some absent. The data show roughly 320,000 clones, with around 86% seen just once and about 4% held by the top ten. Sample: PBMCs or T cells enriched from blood (not recorded which). The origin of the receptors is a young man who had recovered from COVID-19. Each CDR3 is given with its conserved first and last residue. The order of the fields is V gene, D gene, CDR3 protein. A D gene is named only where the DNA matches it firmly.

TRBV11-3 NA CASSYDSLHEQYF
TRBV6-1 TRBD1 CASSKAGGGNQPQHF
TRBV18 TRBD1 CASSPPRGTGPTDTQYF
TRBV19 NA CASSIDLSGYTF
TRBV19 NA CASSIRLYNEQFF
TRBV2 NA CASSAYRDNSPLHF
TRBV4-1 NA CASSQEPQLAYEQYF
TRBV3-1/TRBV3-2 NA CASRENLASYEQYF
TRBV30 TRBD2 CAWESGRSDEQFF
TRBV7-8 NA CASSFRVGELFF
TRBV9 TRBD2 CASSVGTRYNEQFF
TRBV6-5 NA CASSFASIYEQYF
TRBV5-3 NA CARSATPGLSSGNTIYF
TRBV5-5 TRBD1 CASSRPGQGRAGNTIYF
TRBV19 TRBD1 CASSQPGQGLNEQFF
TRBV24-1 TRBD2 CATSGLMGTGGNTGELFF
TRBV7-6 TRBD2 CASSVSGTRSTDTQYF
TRBV4-2 NA CASSQVDREVETQYF
TRBV12-5 TRBD2 CASGLGTGTSDNEQFF
TRBV7-9 NA CASSLDSRTDTQYF
TRBV7-6 TRBD1 CASSVTGGLNQPQHF
TRBV10-3 TRBD1 CAISANTGDEQYF
TRBV12-3/TRBV12-4 NA CAVDSNTGELFF
TRBV27 NA CASRGGGNPYEQYF
TRBV4-1 TRBD1 CASSQGRTGPYEQYF
TRBV2 TRBD1 CASSVGQVKTYEQYF
TRBV19 TRBD1 CASIPDRAGELFF
TRBV5-1 NA CASSFNPDTQYF
TRBV3-1/TRBV3-2 TRBD2 CASSHSGTSGGTSYNEQFF
TRBV10-1 TRBD1 CASSVDRARGELFF
TRBV2 NA CASSEANNPTGKGYTF
TRBV2 NA CASTPASGSGNTIYF
TRBV5-1 TRBD2 CASSLPMTSGGDNEQFF
TRBV5-1 TRBD1 CASSTTGGSNQPQHF
TRBV5-4 NA CASSLYGANTEAFF
TRBV5-8 NA CASTPTGIAYEQYF
TRBV6-6 TRBD1 CASSQDRGNTEAFF
TRBV9 TRBD1 CASSEGQDNYGYTF
TRBV5-8 NA CASSLAGHSGNTIYF
TRBV2 NA CASKTAGETQYF
TRBV28 NA CASKFSGGRRTEAFF
TRBV11-3 NA CASSGLDGAVQHF
TRBV28 NA CASRQGGGQPEAFF
TRBV19 NA CASSTRGSTGELFF
TRBV24-1 NA CATSLSGLTEAFF
TRBV28 NA CASRGPVMNTEAFF
TRBV5-4 NA CASSLKQSPLHF
TRBV16 NA CASSQSGVNQPQHF
TRBV19 NA CASSPLSSGNTIYF
TRBV5-4 TRBD1 CASSLKGQDDREQYF
TRBV15 NA CAISSSGNTIYF
TRBV12-5 NA CASGSGGVNTEAFF
TRBV9 TRBD1 CASSVGAHPGQGYEQYF
TRBV5-1 TRBD2 CASSLEGLGAYEQYF
TRBV3-1/TRBV3-2 TRBD1 CASSQGGQAYSNQPQHF
TRBV18 NA CASSLSSPPTDTQYF
TRBV30 NA CAWRRLTGHIYF
TRBV5-1 NA CASSLEPDRSYEQYF
TRBV3-1/TRBV3-2 TRBD2 CASSRHWGGGRTDTQYF